Each of the 27 T cell receptor beta chains below was sequenced from the same sample in a study of blood T cells in healthy people across ages. Alongside a J-beta primer mix, a sample-barcoded 5' primer served in a second PCR lasting roughly 6 to 11 cycles. TCRdb re-analysed the 5' RACE reads in MiXCR, keeping a single row per CDR3 protein. The sample has hundreds of thousands of distinct CDR3 sequences, around 43% seen once; the top ten hold 25% to 35%. Sample: blood. The receptors come from a man older than 75 in good health.

The chain employs TRBV6-1 and TRBJ2-3, with 8 positions matching TRBD2. With V trimmed by 2 bases and J by 0 bases, 4 bases remained unmatched. This CDR3 is built from 16 residues. Germline-derived CDR1 and CDR2 are MNHNS and SASEGT. CDR3 in amino acids: CASSESAGGSTDTQYF. For the CDR3, the DNA is TGTGCCAGCAGTGAATCGGCGGGAGGAAGCACAGATACGCAGTATTTT.

About this clonotype: One base away lies a much larger clone, so this may be a sequencing read error. The chain combines TRBV9 with TRBJ1-6; D is perhaps TRBD1 (6 bases). The germline gives CDR1 SGDLS, CDR2 YYNGEE. CDR3 size: 16 residues. The V end lost 1 base, the J end lost 4 bases, and 12 bases lay between the germline ends. CDR3 residues: CASSVRGGSYNSPLHF. CDR3 DNA sequence: TGTGCCAGCAGCGTAAGGGGGGGGAGTTATAATTCACCCCTCCACTTT.

This clonotype was counted only a few times. The gene calls are TRBV20-1 and TRBJ2-7; D may be TRBD1 or TRBD2 (7 bases each). Germline CDR1 reads DFQATT; CDR2 reads SNEGSKA (reference sequence). V was clipped by 3 bases and J by 5 bases, with 17 bases between them. The length of the CDR3 is 14 residues. The DNA for the CDR3 is TGCAGTGCTAGGGAAGGGAGGGGGCTCAACGAGCAGTACTTC. Encoded protein: CSAREGRGLNEQYF.

This clonotype was picked up one time. A read error may explain this, as a much larger clone is one base away. The chain recombines TRBV29-1 with TRBJ2-3, with D tentatively TRBD1 (5 bases). This CDR3 region has 13 residues. V was trimmed by 6 bases and J by 8 bases, leaving 18 bases between them. Looked up from germline, CDR1 is SQVTM and CDR2 is ANQGSEA. CDR3 coding DNA: TGCAGCGTGTCTTCAGTTGTTCAGGGTACGCAGTATTTT. Protein product: CSVSSVVQGTQYF.

This clonotype was seen many times. The CDR3 nucleotides read TGTGCCAGCAGTTCACGCCCACACACAGATACGCAGTATTTT. Translation gives CASSSRPHTDTQYF. The V and J genes are TRBV7-2 and TRBJ2-3; D unresolved. This CDR3 is 14 amino acids long. Between the trimmed V and J ends, which lost 6 bases and 2 bases, there was a span of 12 bases. Germline loops: CDR1 SGHTA, CDR2 FQGNSA.

The rearrangement links TRBV11-2 to TRBJ2-1, with D unclear. V was trimmed by 5 bases and J by 0 bases, leaving 14 bases between them. The germline V gene has CDR1 SGHAT and CDR2 FQNNGV. The CDR3 covers 16 residues. Written as DNA, the CDR3 is TGTGCCAGCAGCCCATTCCACGCGAGCTCCTACAATGAGCAGTTCTTC. As protein: CASSPFHASSYNEQFF.

This chain joins TRBV6-5 and TRBJ2-1; D unresolved. With 11 bases removed from V and 0 bases from J, the gap between germline ends came to 8 bases. CDR3 length: 12 amino acids. Per germline, CDR1 MNHEY and CDR2 SVGAGI. CDR3 sequence (DNA): TGTGCCGTAGTGACCTCCTACAATGAGCAGTTCTTC. The encoded protein is CAVVTSYNEQFF.

This clonotype was picked up a small number of times. This chain joins TRBV9 and TRBJ2-4, with D possibly being TRBD2 (5 bases). The closer fit of TRBJ2-5 to the DNA end suggests the J call may be wrong. Germline assignment: CDR1 SGDLS and CDR2 YYNGEE. The length of the CDR3 is 13 residues. The CDR3 region has the DNA TGTGCCAGCAGCGTACTAGCATCTGAGACCCAGTACTTC. This codes for CASSVLASETQYF.

This rearrangement joins TRBV5-6 to TRBJ2-3; TRBD2 aligns across 10 bases. The junction had 7 bases not matched to a gene; V was cut back by 1 base and J by 5 bases. Germline V CDR1 and CDR2: SGHDT, YYEEEE. The CDR3 contains 16 residues. The CDR3 reads CASSLLSGGSEDTQYF. The CDR3 DNA is TGTGCCAGCAGCTTGCTTAGCGGGGGGTCGGAAGATACGCAGTATTTT.

The rearrangement links TRBV6-2 or TRBV6-3 to TRBJ2-1; unclear D gene. The CDR3 has 16 amino acids. Trimming left V 10 bases short and J 2 bases short, with 21 bases between. The V gene's germline CDR1 is MNHEY and CDR2 SVGEGT. DNA for the CDR3: TGTGCCACCGAGGACCAAAGACGGATGGCCTACAATGAGCAGTTCTTC. Encoded protein: CATEDQRRMAYNEQFF.

The V gene is TRBV29-1, the J gene TRBJ2-3; weak D call: TRBD1 (6 bases). The V end lost 6 bases, the J end lost 2 bases, and 12 bases lay between the germline ends. CDR1 and CDR2 (germline): SQVTM, ANQGSEA. CDR3 length: 13 residues. The DNA for the CDR3 is TGCAGCGTCGACAGGTCCTCCACAGATACGCAGTATTTT. Translation: CSVDRSSTDTQYF.

The table lists this clonotype with a count of one. The chain has TRBV6-5 and TRBJ2-2, with 9 positions matching TRBD1. Germline CDR1 MNHEY, CDR2 SVGAGI. The CDR3 is 15 residues long. The J segment lost 4 bases and the V segment lost 5 bases, leaving 5 bases of the junction unmatched. This chain's CDR3 is CASSNDRGITGELFF. The CDR3 bases are TGTGCCAGCAGTAACGACAGGGGGATCACCGGGGAGCTGTTTTTT.

This chain connects TRBV7-9 to TRBJ2-3; 9 nucleotides line up with TRBD2. This CDR3 region has 16 residues. From germline, CDR1 is SEHNR and CDR2 FQNEAQ (reference sequence). V was clipped by 2 bases and J by 3 bases; unmatched bases: 6. CDR3 in DNA: TGTGCCAGCAGCTTAATGGCGGGGGGGCCGACAGATACGCAGTATTTT. It yields the protein CASSLMAGGPTDTQYF.

The CDR3 region is CASSRLASYNEQFF. The CDR3 coding sequence is TGTGCCAGCAGTCGGCTAGCTTCTTACAATGAGCAGTTCTTC. The rearrangement links TRBV2 to TRBJ2-1; the D gene is possibly TRBD2 (5 bases). CDR1 is SNHLY, CDR2 FYNNEI, per germline. The CDR3 runs to 14 residues. Trimming left V 5 bases short and J 4 bases short, with 12 bases between. The full variable domain, its missing parts supplied by reference TRBV2 and TRBJ2-1, is EPEVTQTPSHQVTQMGQEVILRCVPISNHLYFYWYRQILGQKVEFLVSFYNNEISEKSEIFDDQFSVERPDGSNFTLKIRSTKLEDSAMYFCASSRLASYNEQFFGPGTRLTVL.

As regards this clonotype: It may be a read error: a sequence one base away is much more abundant. The J gene is TRBJ2-5, the V gene TRBV10-3, with TRBD1 matching 11 bases. Germline CDR1 ENHRY, CDR2 SYGVKD. The CDR3 length is 14 residues. Here the CDR3 DNA reads TGTACCATCAGTAAGGACAGGGGGCCAGAGACCCAGTACTTC. Its translation: CTISKDRGPETQYF.

J is TRBJ2-5 and V is TRBV2; D gene uncertain. The CDR3 runs 13 residues. Germline CDR1 SNHLY, CDR2 FYNNEI. The V end was cut by 7 bases, the J end by 11 bases, with 20 bases between. The chain's CDR3 is CASMAVLPNEQYF. The DNA for the CDR3 is TGTGCCAGCATGGCCGTCTTGCCTAATGAGCAGTACTTC. Using reference TRBV2 and TRBJ2-5 for the parts outside the CDR3, the full variable domain is EPEVTQTPSHQVTQMGQEVILRCVPISNHLYFYWYRQILGQKVEFLVSFYNNEISEKSEIFDDQFSVERPDGSNFTLKIRSTKLEDSAMYFCASMAVLPNEQYFGPGTRLLVL.

The J gene is TRBJ2-3, the V gene TRBV4-1, with D tentatively TRBD2 (6 bases). V was clipped by 5 bases and J by 0 bases, with 12 bases between them. The germline gives CDR1 MGHRA, CDR2 YSYEKL. This CDR3 is 15 amino acids long. The chain's CDR3 is CASSDTGSSTDTQYF. The CDR3 region has the DNA TGCGCCAGCAGCGATACCGGGAGCAGCACAGATACGCAGTATTTT.

V gene TRBV2 combines with J gene TRBJ2-1; D possibly corresponds to TRBD1 (6 bases). Trimming pared 2 bases from V and 6 bases from J, leaving 8 bases between. Germline assignment: CDR1 SNHLY and CDR2 FYNNEI. The CDR3 runs 13 residues. The CDR3 bases are TGTGCCAGCAGTGAATTACAGGGCAATGAGCAGTTCTTC. Translated, it gives CASSELQGNEQFF.

The chain couples TRBV7-2 to TRBJ2-1; D perhaps matches TRBD2 (5 bases). V shed 3 bases and J shed 0 bases, with 9 bases lying between them. Per germline, CDR1 SGHTA and CDR2 FQGNSA. This CDR3 has 15 amino acids. CDR3 residues: CASSFSASSYNEQFF. The CDR3 DNA follows: TGTGCCAGCAGCTTTAGCGCGAGCTCCTACAATGAGCAGTTCTTC. The full variable domain, rest sourced from reference TRBV7-2 and TRBJ2-1, is GAGVSQSPSNKVTEKGKDVELRCDPISGHTALYWYRQSLGQGLEFLIYFQGNSAPDKSGLPSDRFSAERTGGSVSTLTIQRTQQEDSAVYLCASSFSASSYNEQFFGPGTRLTVL.

This rearrangement joins TRBV15 to TRBJ2-5; unclear D gene. Gene TRBJ2-7 matches the end of the DNA better, so the J call may be wrong. Per germline, CDR1 LNHNV and CDR2 YYDKDF (reference sequence). The CDR3 runs 15 residues. For the CDR3, the DNA is TGTGCCACCAGCCAACATGGCTTGCAAAAGTACGAGCAGTACTTC. Its translation is CATSQHGLQKYEQYF.

The rearrangement links TRBV27 to TRBJ1-2; a weak D match, TRBD1 (6 bases). This CDR3 has 14 residues. CDR1 MNHEY and CDR2 SMNVEV come from the germline V gene (reference sequence). V gave up 5 bases and J gave up 6 bases, with 16 bases separating them. CDR3 bases: TGTGCCAGCAGTCCACAGGGAAGGGGGGATGGCTACACCTTC. This codes for CASSPQGRGDGYTF.

Details on this clonotype: This clone may be a read error of a much larger clone one base away. The chain links TRBV7-2 to TRBJ2-1; 7 bases line up with TRBD1. CDR3 length: 17 amino acids. Germline V gene sequence: CDR1 SGHTA, CDR2 FQGNSA. With V trimmed by 5 bases and J by 2 bases, 12 bases remained unmatched. Here the CDR3 reads CASSPYQGVFTYNEQFF. As DNA, the CDR3 is TGTGCCAGCAGCCCCTACCAGGGGGTCTTCACCTACAATGAGCAGTTCTTC.

This sequence joins TRBV29-1 and TRBJ2-5; D not resolved. CDR1 and CDR2 (germline): SQVTM, ANQGSEA. This CDR3 has 12 amino acids. The V and J ends lost 3 bases and 0 bases respectively, with 5 bases between them. The CDR3 DNA follows: TGCAGCGTTGACAGCGACCAAGAGACCCAGTACTTC. Translating it yields CSVDSDQETQYF.

This clonotype was counted only a few times. J is TRBJ1-1 and V is TRBV6-5, with TRBD1 identical over 12 bases. The CDR3 loop spans 21 amino acids. Per germline, CDR1 MNHEY and CDR2 SVGAGI. V was clipped by 2 bases and J by 2 bases; unmatched bases: 18. The CDR3 coding sequence is TGTGCCAGCAGTTACGCTCCGGGACAGGGGGCGCAGTCCAAACGCAACACTGAAGCTTTCTTT. Protein product: CASSYAPGQGAQSKRNTEAFF.

As for this clonotype: One end of the junction is discordant with germline, which a read error may explain. The J gene is TRBJ1-2, the V gene TRBV6-5, with D uncertain. Germline CDR1 is MNHEY and CDR2 is SVGAGI. The CDR3 runs to 13 residues. For the CDR3, the DNA is TGTGCCGGCAGTTACTCCCTTCACTATGGCTACACCTTC. Translating it yields CAGSYSLHYGYTF.

This clonotype was seen a handful of times. The chain combines TRBV20-1 with TRBJ1-1, with D possibly TRBD1 on 6 matching bases. The CDR3 is 15 amino acids. Germline CDR1 and CDR2: DFQATT and SNEGSKA (reference sequence). With 0 bases removed from V and 0 bases from J, the gap between germline ends came to 11 bases. Written as DNA, the CDR3 is TGCAGTGCTAGAGAAGGGGGGTCGGTGAACACTGAAGCTTTCTTT. It encodes CSAREGGSVNTEAFF.

This sequence joins TRBV12-3 or TRBV12-4 and TRBJ2-5; D is uncertain. The V end lost 6 bases, the J end lost 5 bases, and 19 bases lay between the germline ends. This CDR3 is 15 amino acids long. CDR3 residues: CASSPIGLPLETQYF. In DNA, the CDR3 is TGTGCCAGCAGCCCAATCGGCCTACCCCTGGAGACCCAGTACTTC.